This T cell receptor beta chain came from a study of cytomegalovirus exposure and HLA in healthy donors. About this clone itself: Its antigen is still unknown.

Study-level results: In terms of immune exposure information, only CMV serostatus was available.

This PCR relied on a set of 60 Vbeta primers and 13 Jbeta primers. Method: immunoSEQ multiplex PCR; TCRdb's copy keeps in-frame clones and lacks some. This sample's table has 75,000 to 95,000 clones. V shed 4 bases and J 8 bases; nucleotides not matched to a gene: 18. The CDR3 spans 17 residues. From germline, CDR1 is SGHNT and CDR2 YYREEE (reference sequence). The clonotype was recovered from a girl aged 10-17 years in good health and CMV-seropositive. The chain uses TRBV5-4 and TRBJ1-2; 9 bases agree with TRBD1. The sample was PBMCs. The CDR3 sequence is CASSILTPSTGGGGYTF. As DNA, the CDR3 is TGTGCCAGCAGCATACTTACCCCATCGACAGGGGGGGGAGGCTACACCTTC.